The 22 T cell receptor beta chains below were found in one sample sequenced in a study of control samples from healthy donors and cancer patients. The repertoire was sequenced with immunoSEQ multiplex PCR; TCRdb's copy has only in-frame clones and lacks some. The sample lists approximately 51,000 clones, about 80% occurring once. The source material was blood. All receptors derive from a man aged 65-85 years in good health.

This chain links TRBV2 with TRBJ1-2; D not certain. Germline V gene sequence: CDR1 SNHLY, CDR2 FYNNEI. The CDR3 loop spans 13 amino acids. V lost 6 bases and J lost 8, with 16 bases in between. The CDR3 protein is CASSQAGVYGYTF. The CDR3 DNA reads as TGTGCCAGCAGCCAGGCTGGGGTCTACGGCTACACCTTC.

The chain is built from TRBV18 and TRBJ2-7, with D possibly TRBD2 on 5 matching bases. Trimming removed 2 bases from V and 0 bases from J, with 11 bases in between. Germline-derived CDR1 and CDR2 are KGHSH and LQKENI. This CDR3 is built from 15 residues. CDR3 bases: TGTGCCAGCTCACCAAGAGCTGGGAGCTCCTACGAGCAGTACTTC. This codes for CASSPRAGSSYEQYF.

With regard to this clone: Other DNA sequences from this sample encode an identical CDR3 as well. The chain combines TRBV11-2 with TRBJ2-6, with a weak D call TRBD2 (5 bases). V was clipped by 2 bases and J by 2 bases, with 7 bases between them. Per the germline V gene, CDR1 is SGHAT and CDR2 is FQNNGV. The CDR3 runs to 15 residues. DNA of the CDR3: TGTGCCAGCAGCTTATCGCGGGCTGGGGCCAACGTCCTGACTTTC. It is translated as CASSLSRAGANVLTF.

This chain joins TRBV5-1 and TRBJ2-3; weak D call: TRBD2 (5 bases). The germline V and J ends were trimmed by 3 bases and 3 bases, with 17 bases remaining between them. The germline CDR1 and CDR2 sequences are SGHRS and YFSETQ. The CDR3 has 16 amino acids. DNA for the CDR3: TGCGCCAGCAGCTCCCCCAGCGGTTATAATACAGATACGCAGTATTTT. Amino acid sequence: CASSSPSGYNTDTQYF.

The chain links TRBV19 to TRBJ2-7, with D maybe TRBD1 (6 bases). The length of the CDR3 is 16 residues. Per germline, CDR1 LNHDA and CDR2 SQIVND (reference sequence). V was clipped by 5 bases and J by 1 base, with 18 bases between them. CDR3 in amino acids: CASSSQYTTGSYEQYF. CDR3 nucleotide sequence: TGTGCCAGTAGTTCCCAGTACACCACAGGGTCCTACGAGCAGTACTTC.

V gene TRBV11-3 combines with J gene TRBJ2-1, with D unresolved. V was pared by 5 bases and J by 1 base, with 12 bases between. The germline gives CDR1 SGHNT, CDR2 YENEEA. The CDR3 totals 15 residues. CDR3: CASSAQTGSYNEQFF. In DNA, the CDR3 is TGTGCCAGCAGCGCCCAAACTGGATCCTACAATGAGCAGTTCTTC.

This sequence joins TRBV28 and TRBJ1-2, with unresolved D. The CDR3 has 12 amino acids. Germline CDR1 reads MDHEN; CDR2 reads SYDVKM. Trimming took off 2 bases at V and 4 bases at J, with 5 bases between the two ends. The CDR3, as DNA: TGTGCCAGCAGTTTAAACAGCTATGGCTACACCTTC. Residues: CASSLNSYGYTF.

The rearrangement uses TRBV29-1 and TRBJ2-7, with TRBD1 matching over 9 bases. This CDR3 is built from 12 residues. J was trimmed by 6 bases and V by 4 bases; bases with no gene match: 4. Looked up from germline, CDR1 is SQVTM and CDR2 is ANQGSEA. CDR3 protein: CSVAQGAGEQYF. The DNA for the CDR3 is TGCAGCGTTGCACAGGGGGCCGGCGAGCAGTACTTC.

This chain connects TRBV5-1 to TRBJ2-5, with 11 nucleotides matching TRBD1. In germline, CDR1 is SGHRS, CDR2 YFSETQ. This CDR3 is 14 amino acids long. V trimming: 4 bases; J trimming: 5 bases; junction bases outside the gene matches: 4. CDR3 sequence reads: CASSLGDRGETQYF. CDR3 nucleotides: TGCGCCAGCAGCCTCGGGGACAGGGGGGAGACCCAGTACTTC.

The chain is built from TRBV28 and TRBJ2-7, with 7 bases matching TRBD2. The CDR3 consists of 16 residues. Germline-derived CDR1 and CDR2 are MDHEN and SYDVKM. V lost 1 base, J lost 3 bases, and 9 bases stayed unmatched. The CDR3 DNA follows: TGTGCCAGCAGTTTATTTAGAACTAGCGCTTACTACGAGCAGTACTTC. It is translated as CASSLFRTSAYYEQYF.

As DNA, the CDR3 is TGTGCCAGCAGCCGGGACAGTAATCAGCCCCAGCATTTT. Residues: CASSRDSNQPQHF. The V call is TRBV12-3 or TRBV12-4, the J call TRBJ1-5; 7 bases fit TRBD1. The CDR3 totals 13 residues. V was pared by 6 bases and J by 4 bases, with 3 bases of the junction left unmatched.

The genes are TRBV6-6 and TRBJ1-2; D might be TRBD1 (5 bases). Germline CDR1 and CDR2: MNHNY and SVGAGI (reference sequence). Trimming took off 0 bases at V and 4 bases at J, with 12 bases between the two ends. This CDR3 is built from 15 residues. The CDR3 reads CASSYSDNSGYGYTF. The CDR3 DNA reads TGTGCCAGCAGTTACTCGGACAACTCCGGCTATGGCTACACCTTC.

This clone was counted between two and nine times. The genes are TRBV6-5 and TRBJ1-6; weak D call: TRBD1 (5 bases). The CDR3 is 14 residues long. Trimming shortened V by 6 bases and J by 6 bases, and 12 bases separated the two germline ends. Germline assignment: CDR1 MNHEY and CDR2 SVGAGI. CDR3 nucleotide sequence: TGTGCCAGCAGGTTGACGGGGACTAATTCACCCCTCCACTTT. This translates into CASRLTGTNSPLHF.

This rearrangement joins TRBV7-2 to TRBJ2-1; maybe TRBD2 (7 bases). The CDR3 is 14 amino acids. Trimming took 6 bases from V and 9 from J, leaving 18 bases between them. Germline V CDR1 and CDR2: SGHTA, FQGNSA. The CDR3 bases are TGTGCCAGCAGAAATAGGGGGGGCCCGGGTGAGCAGTTCTTC. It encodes CASRNRGGPGEQFF.

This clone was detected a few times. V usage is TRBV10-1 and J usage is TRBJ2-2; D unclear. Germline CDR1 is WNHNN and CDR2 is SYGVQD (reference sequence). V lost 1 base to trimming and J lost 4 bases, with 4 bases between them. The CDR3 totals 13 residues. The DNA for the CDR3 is TGCGCCAGCAGTGAGTTCTCCACCGGGGAGCTGTTTTTT. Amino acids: CASSEFSTGELFF.

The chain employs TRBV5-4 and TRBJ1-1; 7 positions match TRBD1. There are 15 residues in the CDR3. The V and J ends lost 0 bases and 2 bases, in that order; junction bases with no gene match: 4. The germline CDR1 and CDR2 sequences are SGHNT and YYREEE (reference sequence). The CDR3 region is CASSLADRDNTEAFF. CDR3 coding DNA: TGTGCCAGCAGCTTGGCCGACAGGGATAACACTGAAGCTTTCTTT.

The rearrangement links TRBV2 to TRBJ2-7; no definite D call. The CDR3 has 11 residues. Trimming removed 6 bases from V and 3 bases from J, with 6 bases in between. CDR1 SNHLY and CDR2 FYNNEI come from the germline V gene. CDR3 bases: TGTGCCAGCAGGGAAAACTACGAGCAGTACTTC. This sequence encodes CASRENYEQYF.

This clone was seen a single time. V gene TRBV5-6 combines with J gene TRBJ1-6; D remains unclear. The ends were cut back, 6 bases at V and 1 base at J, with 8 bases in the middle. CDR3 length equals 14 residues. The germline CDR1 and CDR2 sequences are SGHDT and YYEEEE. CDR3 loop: CASMVSSYNSPLHF. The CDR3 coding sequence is TGTGCCAGCATGGTATCTTCCTATAATTCACCCCTCCACTTT.

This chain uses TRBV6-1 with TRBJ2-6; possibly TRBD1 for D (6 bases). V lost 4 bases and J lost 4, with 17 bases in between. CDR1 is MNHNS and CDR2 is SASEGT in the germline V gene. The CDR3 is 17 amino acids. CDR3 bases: TGTGCCAGCAGTGGACAGGTTCCTAGTTCCGGGGCCAACGTCCTGACTTTC. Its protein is CASSGQVPSSGANVLTF.

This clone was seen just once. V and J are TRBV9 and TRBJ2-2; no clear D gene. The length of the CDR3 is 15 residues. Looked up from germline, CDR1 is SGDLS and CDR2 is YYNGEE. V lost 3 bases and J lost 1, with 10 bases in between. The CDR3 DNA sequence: TGTGCCAGCAGCGCTAATACCGGGAACACCGGGGAGCTGTTTTTT. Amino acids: CASSANTGNTGELFF. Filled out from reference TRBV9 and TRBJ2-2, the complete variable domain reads DSGVTQTPKHLITATGQRVTLRCSPRSGDLSVYWYQQSLDQGLQFLIQYYNGEERAKGNILERFSAQQFPDLHSELNLSSLELGDSALYFCASSANTGNTGELFFGEGSRLTVL.

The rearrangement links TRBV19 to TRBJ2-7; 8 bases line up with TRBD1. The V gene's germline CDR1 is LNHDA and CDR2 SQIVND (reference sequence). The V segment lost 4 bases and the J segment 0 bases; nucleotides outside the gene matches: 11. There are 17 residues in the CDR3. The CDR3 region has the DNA TGTGCCAGTAGTACTCCCCGGGACAGGCCGAACTCCTACGAGCAGTACTTC. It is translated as CASSTPRDRPNSYEQYF.

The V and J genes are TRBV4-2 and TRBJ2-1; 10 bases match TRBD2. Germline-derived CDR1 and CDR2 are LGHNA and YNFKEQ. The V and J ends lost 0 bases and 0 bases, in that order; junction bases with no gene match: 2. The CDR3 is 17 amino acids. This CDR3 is CASSQDGLADSYNEQFF. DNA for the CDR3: TGTGCCAGCAGCCAAGACGGACTAGCGGACTCCTACAATGAGCAGTTCTTC.